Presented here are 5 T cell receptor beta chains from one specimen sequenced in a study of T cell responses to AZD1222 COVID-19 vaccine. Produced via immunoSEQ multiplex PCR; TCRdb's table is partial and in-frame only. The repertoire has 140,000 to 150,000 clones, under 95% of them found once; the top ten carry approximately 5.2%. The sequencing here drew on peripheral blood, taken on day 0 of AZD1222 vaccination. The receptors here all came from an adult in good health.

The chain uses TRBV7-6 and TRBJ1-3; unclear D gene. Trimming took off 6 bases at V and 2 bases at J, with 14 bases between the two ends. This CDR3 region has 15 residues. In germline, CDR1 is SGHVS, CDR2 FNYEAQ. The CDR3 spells CASSPRRGTGNTIYF. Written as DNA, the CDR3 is TGTGCCAGCAGTCCCCGCCGTGGGACTGGAAACACCATATATTTT.

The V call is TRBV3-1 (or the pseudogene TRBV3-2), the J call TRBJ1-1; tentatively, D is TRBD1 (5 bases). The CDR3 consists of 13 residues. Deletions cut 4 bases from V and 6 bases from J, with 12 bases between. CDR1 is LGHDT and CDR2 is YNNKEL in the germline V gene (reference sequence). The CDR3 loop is CASSLGGDSEAFF. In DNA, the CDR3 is TGTGCCAGCAGCCTCGGGGGTGATTCTGAAGCTTTCTTT.

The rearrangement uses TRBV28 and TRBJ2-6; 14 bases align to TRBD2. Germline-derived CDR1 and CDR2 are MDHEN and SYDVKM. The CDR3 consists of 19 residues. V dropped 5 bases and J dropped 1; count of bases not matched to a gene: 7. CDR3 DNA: TGTGCCAGCAGTCGCGGACTAGCGGGAGGCCCGTCTGGGGCCAACGTCCTGACTTTC. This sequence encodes CASSRGLAGGPSGANVLTF. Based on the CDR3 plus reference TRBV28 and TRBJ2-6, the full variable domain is DVKVTQSSRYLVKRTGEKVFLECVQDMDHENMFWYRQDPGLGLRLIYFSYDVKMKEKGDIPEGYSVSREKKERFSLILESASTNQTSMYLCASSRGLAGGPSGANVLTFGAGSRLTVL.

The CDR3 DNA sequence: TGCGCCAGCAGCCAAGGGAGAGCGGGAGCCCCCTACGAGCAGTACTTC. Translated, it gives CASSQGRAGAPYEQYF. The rearrangement joins TRBV4-3 to TRBJ2-7, with 8 bases that match TRBD2. CDR1 LGHNA and CDR2 YSLEER come from the germline V gene. The trim removed 1 base at V and 2 bases at J, leaving 7 bases unmatched. This CDR3 spans 16 amino acids.

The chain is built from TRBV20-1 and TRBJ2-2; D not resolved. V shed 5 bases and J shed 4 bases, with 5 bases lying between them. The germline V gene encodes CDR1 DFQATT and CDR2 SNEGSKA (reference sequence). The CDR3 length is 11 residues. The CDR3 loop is CSAQSTGELFF. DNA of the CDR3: TGCAGTGCTCAGTCCACCGGGGAGCTGTTTTTT.